A selection of T cell receptor beta chains follows, all from one sample in a study of regulatory T cells in long-lasting Graves disease. Each CDR3 protein gets one entry after TCRdb re-called the multiplex PCR reads with MiXCR. The sample contains some 450,000 distinct CDR3 sequences, 23% of which appear only once. The sequenced sample was peripheral blood mononuclear cells (PBMCs), obtained when the disease was refractory, from a patient treated with antithyroid drugs. The source is a female donor with Graves disease. CDR3s include the opening cysteine and the closing phenylalanine or tryptophan. Fields, in order: clone size, V gene, J gene, D gene, CDR3 protein, CDR3 DNA. D genes are given only for firm matches. Rows give clone size only sometimes, using once, few, many, or a class for an expanded clone.

few,TRBV6-5,TRBJ2-7,-,CASRYPGGGPHEQYF,TGTGCCAGCAGGTACCCCGGTGGAGGGCCCCACGAGCAGTACTTC
many,TRBV30,TRBJ2-5,-,CAWMLRETQYF,TGTGCCTGGATGCTCAGGGAGACCCAGTACTTC
many,TRBV5-1,TRBJ1-1,TRBD1,CASSFLTGAKGGTEAFF,TGCGCCAGCAGCTTCTTGACAGGGGCAAAGGGAGGGACTGAAGCTTTCTTT
-,TRBV5-1,TRBJ2-7,TRBD2,CASRALAGSYEQYF,TGCGCCAGCAGGGCCCTAGCGGGGTCCTACGAGCAGTACTTC
many,TRBV28,TRBJ2-5,-,CASSLALRETQYF,TGTGCCAGCAGTTTAGCCCTTAGGGAGACCCAGTACTTC
few,TRBV7-2,TRBJ1-2,-,CASSLPQGLGGYTF,TGTGCCAGCAGCTTGCCACAGGGCCTGGGGGGCTACACCTTC
many,TRBV2,TRBJ2-7,-,CASRPLYEQYF,TGTGCCAGCAGGCCGCTCTACGAGCAGTACTTC
many,TRBV15,TRBJ1-4,-,CATSRDRTRNNEKLFF,TGTGCCACCAGCAGAGACCGGACAAGGAATAATGAAAAACTGTTTTTT
-,TRBV6-2/TRBV6-3,TRBJ1-4,-,CASSYSATGSNEKLFF,TGTGCCAGCAGTTACTCGGCCACGGGGTCTAATGAAAAACTGTTTTTT
few,TRBV3-1,TRBJ1-1,-,CASSQVLNTEAFF,TGTGCCAGCAGCCAAGTTTTGAACACTGAAGCTTTCTTT
few,TRBV30,TRBJ1-4,-,CAWSGVYEKLFF,TGTGCCTGGAGTGGGGTATATGAAAAACTGTTTTTT
-,TRBV7-2,TRBJ2-2,-,CASSSTRTGELFF,TGTGCCAGCAGCTCAACTAGGACCGGGGAGCTGTTTTTT
-,TRBV6-1,TRBJ1-5,-,CASTPAASNQPQHF,TGTGCCAGCACCCCCGCGGCCAGCAATCAGCCCCAGCATTTT
-,TRBV5-1,TRBJ2-7,TRBD2,CASSLGLAGGPKLYEQYF,TGCGCCAGCAGCTTGGGTCTAGCGGGAGGGCCCAAGCTCTACGAGCAGTACTTC
many,TRBV12-3/TRBV12-4,TRBJ1-1,-,CASSSTGMNTEAFF,TGTGCCAGCAGTTCAACAGGGATGAACACTGAAGCTTTCTTT
few,TRBV29-1,TRBJ1-1,TRBD1,CSVTGLRATEAFF,TGCAGCGTGACAGGGTTAAGGGCCACTGAAGCTTTCTTT
many,TRBV6-1,TRBJ1-2,-,CASSEALRYSWGYTF,TGTGCCAGCAGTGAAGCGCTTCGCTACTCCTGGGGCTACACCTTC
-,TRBV5-4,TRBJ2-7,-,CASSLDPAYEQYF,TGTGCCAGCAGCTTGGATCCGGCGTACGAGCAGTACTTC
many,TRBV11-2,TRBJ1-6,-,CASSPGRGRSPLHF,TGTGCCAGCAGCCCCGGTAGGGGACGTTCACCCCTCCACTTT
-,TRBV7-3,TRBJ1-2,-,CASSLGGTGPRTF,TGTGCCAGCAGCTTAGGGGGGACTGGGCCGAGGACCTTC
-,TRBV30,TRBJ2-7,TRBD1,CACYYIGQGMVYF,TGTGCCTGCTATTATATCGGACAGGGGATGGTGTACTTC
many,TRBV7-2,TRBJ2-7,-,CASSTLSLQSYEQYF,TGTGCCAGCAGTACTTTGTCCCTTCAAAGCTACGAGCAGTACTTC
many,TRBV28,TRBJ1-1,-,CASSLSTGLGTEAFF,TGTGCCAGCAGTTTATCCACAGGTTTGGGCACTGAAGCTTTCTTT
-,TRBV19,TRBJ2-3,TRBD2,CASSPPGLAVRTDTQYF,TGTGCCAGTAGTCCACCAGGCCTAGCGGTTCGCACAGATACGCAGTATTTT
few,TRBV19,TRBJ1-5,-,CASSINGNQPQHF,TGTGCCAGTAGTATTAATGGCAATCAGCCCCAGCATTTT
many,TRBV6-1,TRBJ1-2,-,CAASSNYGYTF,TGTGCCGCGTCCAGTAACTATGGCTACACCTTC
many,TRBV6-2/TRBV6-3,TRBJ2-7,TRBD1,CASSSPRDRGSYEQYF,TGTGCCAGCAGCTCCCCCCGGGACAGGGGGTCCTACGAGCAGTACTTC
few,TRBV25-1,TRBJ2-5,-,CASSELWSEQETQYF,TGTGCCAGCAGTGAACTCTGGTCCGAGCAAGAGACCCAGTACTTC
-,TRBV2,TRBJ2-5,TRBD1,CASKNRGFQETQYF,TGTGCCAGCAAGAACAGGGGTTTCCAAGAGACCCAGTACTTC
many,TRBV11-1,TRBJ1-6,-,CASTKEVNSPLHF,TGTGCCAGCACCAAGGAGGTGAATTCACCCCTCCACTTT
many,TRBV6-1,TRBJ2-1,-,CASKVGWRASGDEQFF,TGTGCCAGCAAGGTCGGGTGGCGGGCCTCGGGTGATGAGCAGTTCTTC
-,TRBV12-3/TRBV12-4,TRBJ2-7,TRBD1,CASSLGTGGLGSYEQHF,TGTGCCAGCAGTTTGGGGACAGGGGGCTTGGGCTCCTACGAGCAGCACTTC
many,TRBV6-1,TRBJ2-7,-,CASSATDLYSNEQYF,TGTGCCAGCAGTGCGACCGACCTGTACAGTAACGAGCAGTACTTC
many,TRBV29-1,TRBJ2-2,-,CSVDPRGAGGGELFF,TGCAGCGTTGATCCCCGTGGGGCAGGAGGCGGGGAGCTGTTTTTT
many,TRBV12-3/TRBV12-4,TRBJ1-1,-,CASSRTENTEAFF,TGTGCCAGCAGTCGGACTGAGAACACTGAAGCTTTCTTT
few,TRBV19,TRBJ1-1,-,CASSIGRGRNTEAFF,TGTGCCAGTAGTATAGGTAGAGGAAGGAACACTGAAGCTTTCTTT
few,TRBV6-1,TRBJ1-1,-,CASHGPLNTEAFF,TGTGCCAGCCACGGGCCCCTGAACACTGAAGCTTTCTTT
-,TRBV25-1,TRBJ2-7,-,CASRRVGEQYF,TGTGCCAGCAGGCGGGTGGGCGAGCAGTACTTC
many,TRBV2,TRBJ1-3,-,CASSGRDGRSGNTIYF,TGTGCCAGCAGTGGGCGGGACGGGAGGTCTGGAAACACCATATATTTT
many,TRBV5-1,TRBJ1-1,-,CASSLRTPNTEAFF,TGCGCCAGCAGCCTTAGGACACCGAACACTGAAGCTTTCTTT
few,TRBV15,TRBJ1-1,TRBD1,CATSYHRGLNTEAFF,TGTGCCACCAGCTACCACAGGGGTTTGAACACTGAAGCTTTCTTT
few,TRBV27,TRBJ1-3,-,CASSPSGTGNTIYF,TGTGCCAGCAGTCCCTCAGGTACTGGAAACACCATATATTTT
few,TRBV3-1,TRBJ1-5,-,CASSNVGNQPQHF,TGTGCCAGCTCTAATGTTGGTAATCAGCCCCAGCATTTT
-,TRBV19,TRBJ2-7,-,CASSIEVADYEQYF,TGTGCCAGTAGTATAGAGGTGGCAGACTACGAGCAGTACTTC
-,TRBV5-1,TRBJ1-3,-,CASSLSNSGNTIYF,TGCGCCAGCAGCTTGTCGAACTCTGGAAACACCATATATTTT
once,TRBV5-4,TRBJ2-5,-,CASSTDTQGGETQYF,TGTGCCAGCAGCACCGACACCCAGGGAGGAGAGACCCAGTACTTC
many,TRBV11-2,TRBJ1-2,-,CASSLSGSYGYTF,TGTGCCAGCAGCTTATCTGGGTCCTATGGCTACACCTTC
-,TRBV5-6,TRBJ1-1,TRBD1,CASSRTGWPARTEAFF,TGTGCCAGCAGCCGGACAGGGTGGCCGGCTAGGACTGAAGCTTTCTTT
many,TRBV7-3,TRBJ1-2,-,CASSLNGRNGYTF,TGTGCCAGCAGCTTAAACGGGCGAAATGGCTACACCTTC
few,TRBV29-1,TRBJ2-7,-,CSVEDGTYEQYF,TGCAGCGTTGAAGACGGCACCTACGAGCAGTACTTC
few,TRBV11-2,TRBJ2-3,-,CASSLVLAASTDTQYF,TGTGCCAGCAGCTTAGTACTAGCAGCTAGCACAGATACGCAGTATTTT
-,TRBV20-1,TRBJ1-3,TRBD1,CSARQGKSGNTIYF,TGCAGTGCAAGACAGGGGAAGTCTGGAAACACCATATATTTT
-,TRBV29-1,TRBJ1-1,-,CSVEERTEAEAFF,TGCAGCGTTGAAGAGAGGACCGAAGCTGAAGCTTTCTTT
few,TRBV27,TRBJ2-6,-,CASAQTGWYSGANVLTF,TGTGCCAGCGCCCAGACAGGATGGTACTCTGGGGCCAACGTCCTGACTTTC
-,TRBV30,TRBJ2-7,TRBD1,CAWSPQGLSEQYF,TGTGCCTGGAGCCCACAGGGGCTAAGCGAGCAGTACTTC
few,TRBV6-5,TRBJ1-1,-,CASSYSVLGSVATEAFF,TGTGCCAGCAGTTACTCGGTTCTGGGTTCGGTAGCCACTGAAGCTTTCTTT
-,TRBV7-8,TRBJ1-1,-,CASSDPPGTEAFF,TGTGCCAGCAGCGACCCTCCGGGCACTGAAGCTTTCTTT
few,TRBV5-1,TRBJ2-2,-,CASSVSENTGELFF,TGCGCCAGCAGCGTATCGGAAAACACCGGGGAGCTGTTTTTT
once,TRBV19,TRBJ1-1,-,CASSWVSRNTEAFF,TGTGCCAGTAGTTGGGTGTCCCGGAACACTGAAGCTTTCTTT